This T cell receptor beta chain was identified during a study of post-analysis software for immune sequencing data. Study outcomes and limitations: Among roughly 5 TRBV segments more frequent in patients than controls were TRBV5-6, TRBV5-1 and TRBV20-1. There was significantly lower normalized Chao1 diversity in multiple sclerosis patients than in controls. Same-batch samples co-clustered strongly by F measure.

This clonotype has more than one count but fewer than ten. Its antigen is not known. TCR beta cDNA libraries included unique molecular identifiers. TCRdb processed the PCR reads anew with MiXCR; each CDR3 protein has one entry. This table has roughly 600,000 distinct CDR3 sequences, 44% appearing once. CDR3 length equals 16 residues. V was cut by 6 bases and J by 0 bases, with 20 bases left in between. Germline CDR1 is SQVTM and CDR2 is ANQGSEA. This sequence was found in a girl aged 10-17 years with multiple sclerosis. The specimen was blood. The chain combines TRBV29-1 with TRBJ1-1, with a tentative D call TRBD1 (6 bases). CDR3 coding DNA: TGCAGCGTCGGGGGGACAAGGGGAATTTTGAACACTGAAGCTTTCTTT. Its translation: CSVGGTRGILNTEAFF.